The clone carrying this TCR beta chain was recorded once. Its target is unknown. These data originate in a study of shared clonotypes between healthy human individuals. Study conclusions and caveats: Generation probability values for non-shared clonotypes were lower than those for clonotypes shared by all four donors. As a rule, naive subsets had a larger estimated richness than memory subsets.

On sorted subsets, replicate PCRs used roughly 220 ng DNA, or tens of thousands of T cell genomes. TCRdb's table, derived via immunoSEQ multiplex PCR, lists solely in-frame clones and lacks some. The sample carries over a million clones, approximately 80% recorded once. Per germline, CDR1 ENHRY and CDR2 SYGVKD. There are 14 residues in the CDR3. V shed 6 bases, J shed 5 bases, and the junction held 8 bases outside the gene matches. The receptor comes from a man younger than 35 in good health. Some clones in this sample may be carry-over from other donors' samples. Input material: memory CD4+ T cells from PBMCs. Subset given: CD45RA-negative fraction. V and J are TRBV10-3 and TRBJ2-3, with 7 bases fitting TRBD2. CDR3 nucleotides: TGTGCCATCAGCTTACGGGAGCGGGGAGATACGCAGTATTTT. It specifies CAISLRERGDTQYF.